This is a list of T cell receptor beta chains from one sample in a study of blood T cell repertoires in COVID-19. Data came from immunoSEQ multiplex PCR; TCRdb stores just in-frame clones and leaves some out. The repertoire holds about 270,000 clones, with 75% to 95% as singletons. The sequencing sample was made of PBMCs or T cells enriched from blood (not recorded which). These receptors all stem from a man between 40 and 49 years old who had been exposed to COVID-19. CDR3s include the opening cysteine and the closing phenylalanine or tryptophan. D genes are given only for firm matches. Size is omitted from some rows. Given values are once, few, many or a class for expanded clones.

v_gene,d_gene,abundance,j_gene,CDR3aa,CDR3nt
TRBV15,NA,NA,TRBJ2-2,CATSREPGAGELFF,TGTGCCACCAGCAGAGAGCCGGGGGCCGGGGAGCTGTTTTTT
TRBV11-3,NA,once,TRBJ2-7,CASSLNAGTLYEQYF,TGTGCCAGCAGCTTAAACGCCGGGACACTCTACGAGCAGTACTTC
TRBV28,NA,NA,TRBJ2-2,CASSPVETSGELFF,TGTGCCAGCAGCCCCGTAGAGACTAGCGGGGAGCTGTTTTTT
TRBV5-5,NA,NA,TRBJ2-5,CASSLQETQYF,TGTGCCAGCAGCTTGCAGGAGACCCAGTACTTC
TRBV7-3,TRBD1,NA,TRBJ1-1,CASSQQGQKTEAFF,TGTGCCAGCAGCCAACAGGGGCAAAAAACTGAAGCTTTCTTT
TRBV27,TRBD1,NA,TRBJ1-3,CASGTGGLGGNTIYF,TGTGCCAGCGGTACAGGGGGCTTGGGGGGAAACACCATATATTTT
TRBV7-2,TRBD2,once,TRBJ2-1,CASSLVGAGGGYNEQFF,TGTGCCAGCAGCTTAGTGGGGGCGGGAGGCGGGTACAATGAGCAGTTCTTC
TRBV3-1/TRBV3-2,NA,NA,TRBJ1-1,CASSQDERTGGIEAFF,TGTGCCAGCAGCCAAGATGAAAGGACCGGAGGTATTGAAGCTTTCTTT
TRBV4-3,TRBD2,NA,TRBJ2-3,CASSQVVSLADIADTQYF,TGCGCCAGCAGCCAAGTGGTAAGCCTAGCGGATATTGCAGATACGCAGTATTTT
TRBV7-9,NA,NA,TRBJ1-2,CASSLTGDGYYGYTF,TGTGCCAGCAGCTTAACAGGTGATGGATACTATGGCTACACCTTC
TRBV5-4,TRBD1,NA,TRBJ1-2,CASSLDLGQGRNGYTF,TGTGCCAGCAGCTTGGATCTTGGACAGGGCAGGAATGGCTACACCTTC
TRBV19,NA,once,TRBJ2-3,CASSYGTADTQYF,TGTGCCAGTAGTTACGGGACTGCAGATACGCAGTATTTT
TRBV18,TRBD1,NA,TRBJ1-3,CASSNGQGSGNTIYF,TGTGCCAGCTCAAACGGACAGGGCTCTGGAAACACCATATATTTT
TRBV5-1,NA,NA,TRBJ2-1,CASSFGSGRDSYNEQFF,TGCGCCAGCAGCTTTGGGAGCGGCCGGGACTCCTACAATGAGCAGTTCTTC
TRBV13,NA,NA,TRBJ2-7,CASSPATGRSYEQYF,TGTGCCAGCAGCCCTGCGACAGGACGATCCTACGAGCAGTACTTC
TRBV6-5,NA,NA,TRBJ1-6,CASSYSSRGANSPLHF,TGTGCCAGCAGTTACTCTTCACGGGGGGCCAATTCACCCCTCCACTTT
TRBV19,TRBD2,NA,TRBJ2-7,CASNGLAGGPMFSYEQYF,TGTGCCAGTAACGGACTAGCGGGAGGGCCTATGTTTTCTTACGAGCAGTACTTC
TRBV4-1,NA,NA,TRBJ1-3,CASSQSPTVSSGNTIYF,TGCGCCAGCAGCCAATCTCCCACAGTTAGCTCTGGAAACACCATATATTTT
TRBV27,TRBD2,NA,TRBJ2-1,CASSLRASGSYNEQFF,TGTGCCAGCAGTTTACGGGCTAGCGGCTCCTACAATGAGCAGTTCTTC
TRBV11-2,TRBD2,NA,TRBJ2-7,CASSSQREGFAQYF,TGTGCCAGCAGCTCGCAGCGGGAGGGCTTCGCGCAGTACTTC
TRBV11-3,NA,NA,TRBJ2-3,CASSLRDTDTDTQYF,TGTGCCAGCAGCTTACGGGACACTGACACAGATACGCAGTATTTT
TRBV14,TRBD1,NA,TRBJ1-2,CASSQDVLPWTGQDGYTF,TGTGCCAGCAGCCAAGACGTCCTTCCTTGGACAGGTCAAGATGGCTACACCTTC
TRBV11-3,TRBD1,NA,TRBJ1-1,CASAIPGTGGRYTEAFF,TGTGCCAGCGCAATACCCGGGACAGGGGGGAGGTACACTGAAGCTTTCTTT
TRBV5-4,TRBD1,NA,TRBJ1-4,CASSGDRGRGEKLFF,TGTGCCAGCAGCGGGGACAGGGGGCGCGGGGAAAAACTGTTTTTT
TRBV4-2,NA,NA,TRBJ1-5,CASSQEGRGTQPQHF,TGTGCCAGCAGCCAGGAAGGTCGGGGTACTCAGCCCCAGCATTTT
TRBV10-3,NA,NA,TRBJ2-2,CAISDLSNTGELFF,TGTGCCATCAGTGATCTATCGAACACCGGGGAGCTGTTTTTT
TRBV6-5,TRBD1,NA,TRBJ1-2,CASSYLSGQGKGYTF,TGTGCCAGCAGTTACTTATCCGGACAGGGGAAAGGCTACACCTTC
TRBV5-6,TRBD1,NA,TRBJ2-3,CASSFWTGGTDTQYF,TGTGCCAGCAGCTTTTGGACAGGGGGCACAGATACGCAGTATTTT
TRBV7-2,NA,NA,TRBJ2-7,CAILASGEQYF,TGTGCCATCCTAGCGTCGGGAGAGCAGTACTTC
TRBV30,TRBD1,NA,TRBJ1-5,CAWSVLGQGRNQPQHF,TGTGCCTGGAGTGTACTCGGACAGGGACGCAATCAGCCCCAGCATTTT
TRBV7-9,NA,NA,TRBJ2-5,CASSNSARETQYF,TGTGCCAGCAGCAACAGTGCCCGGGAGACCCAGTACTTC
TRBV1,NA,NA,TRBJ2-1,CTSSQDPGEDEQFF,TGCACCAGCAGCCAAGATCCCGGGGAGGATGAGCAGTTCTTC
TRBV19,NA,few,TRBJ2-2,CASRMAGNTGELFF,TGTGCCAGTAGGATGGCGGGGAACACCGGGGAGCTGTTTTTT
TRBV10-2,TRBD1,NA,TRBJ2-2,CASRDRVATGELFF,TGCGCCAGCAGGGACAGGGTGGCCACCGGGGAGCTGTTTTTT
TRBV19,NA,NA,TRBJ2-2,CASMRGSLATGELFF,TGTGCCAGTATGCGGGGATCGTTGGCCACCGGGGAGCTGTTTTTT
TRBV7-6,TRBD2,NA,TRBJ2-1,CASSLILSGFEQFF,TGTGCCAGCAGCTTAATCCTTAGCGGGTTTGAGCAGTTCTTC
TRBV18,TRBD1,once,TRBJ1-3,CASSRNTGGASGNTIYF,TGTGCCAGCTCACGAAATACAGGGGGCGCCTCTGGAAACACCATATATTTT
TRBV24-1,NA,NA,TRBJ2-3,CATSGLGAITDTQYF,TGTGCCACCAGTGGTTTAGGGGCTATCACAGATACGCAGTATTTT
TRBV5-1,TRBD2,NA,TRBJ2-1,CASSLVASGYNEQFF,TGCGCCAGCAGCTTGGTTGCTAGCGGCTACAATGAGCAGTTCTTC
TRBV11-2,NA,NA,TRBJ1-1,CASTPGEELNTEAFF,TGTGCCAGCACCCCGGGGGAGGAGCTGAACACTGAAGCTTTCTTT
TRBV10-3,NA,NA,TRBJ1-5,CAISVTGYSNQPQHF,TGTGCCATCAGTGTCACCGGGTATAGCAATCAGCCCCAGCATTTT
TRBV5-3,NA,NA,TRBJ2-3,CARSLRIARELGTDTQYF,TGTGCCAGAAGCTTAAGAATCGCGAGGGAGCTCGGCACAGATACGCAGTATTTT
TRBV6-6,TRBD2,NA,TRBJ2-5,CASTLAGLETQYF,TGTGCCAGCACCTTAGCGGGATTAGAGACCCAGTACTTC
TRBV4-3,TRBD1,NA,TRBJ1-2,CASSRDRGNYGYTF,TGCGCCAGCAGCCGGGACAGGGGGAACTATGGCTACACCTTC
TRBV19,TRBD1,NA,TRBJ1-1,CASSFRDRTNTEAFF,TGTGCCAGTAGTTTCCGGGACAGGACGAACACTGAAGCTTTCTTT
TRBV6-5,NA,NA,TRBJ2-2,CASRLASTGELFF,TGTGCCAGCAGACTAGCCAGCACCGGGGAGCTGTTTTTT
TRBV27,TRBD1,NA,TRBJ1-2,CASRSKDRGRFGYTF,TGTGCCAGCAGATCTAAGGACAGGGGGAGATTTGGCTACACCTTC
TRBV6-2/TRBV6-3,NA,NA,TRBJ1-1,CASSYPGSNTEAFF,TGTGCCAGCAGTTACCCCGGGTCGAACACTGAAGCTTTCTTT
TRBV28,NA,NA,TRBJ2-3,CASSIPEGTDTQYF,TGTGCCAGCAGCATACCTGAGGGTACAGATACGCAGTATTTT
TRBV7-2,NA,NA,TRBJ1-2,CASTNRMGLGYTF,TGTGCCAGCACCAATAGGATGGGGCTTGGCTACACCTTC
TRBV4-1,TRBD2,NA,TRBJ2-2,CASSPGPSGRNTGELFF,TGCGCCAGCAGCCCGGGCCCTAGCGGGAGGAACACCGGGGAGCTGTTTTTT
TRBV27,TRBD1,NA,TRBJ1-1,CASSEWTGNTEAFF,TGTGCCAGCAGTGAGTGGACAGGGAACACTGAAGCTTTCTTT
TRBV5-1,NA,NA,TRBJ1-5,CASSLGQNNQPQHF,TGCGCCAGCAGCTTGGGACAGAACAATCAGCCCCAGCATTTT
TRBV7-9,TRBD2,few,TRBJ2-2,CASSVEGTSGRGELFF,TGTGCCAGCAGCGTTGAGGGGACTAGCGGACGGGGGGAGCTGTTTTTT
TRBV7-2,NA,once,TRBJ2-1,CASSLGRNPYNEQFF,TGTGCCAGCAGCTTGGGGAGAAATCCCTACAATGAGCAGTTCTTC
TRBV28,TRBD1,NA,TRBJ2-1,CASSKPPGTGVDEQFF,TGTGCCAGCAGTAAACCGCCCGGGACAGGGGTGGATGAGCAGTTCTTC
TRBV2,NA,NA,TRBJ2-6,CASSETGSGANVLTF,TGTGCCAGCAGTGAAACAGGGTCTGGGGCCAACGTCCTGACTTTC
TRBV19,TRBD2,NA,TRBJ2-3,CASSGLAGATDTQYF,TGTGCCAGTAGCGGACTAGCGGGAGCCACAGATACGCAGTATTTT
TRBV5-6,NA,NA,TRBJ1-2,CASSLDTSRGYTF,TGTGCCAGCAGCTTGGATACCTCGCGGGGCTACACCTTC